This TCR beta chain emerged from a study of T cells in Graves' hyperthyroidism and ophthalmopathy. The V end was cut by 6 bases, the J end by 8 bases, with 16 bases between. This CDR3 has 13 residues. CDR1 and CDR2 from the germline V gene are LGHDT and YNNKEL (reference sequence). Many counts were recorded for this clonotype. Its target is unknown. Amplified TCR beta CDR3 regions came from RNA transcripts. The TCR CDR3 was amplified in a first-round RT-PCR using the HTBI primer set. One entry per CDR3 protein results from TCRdb running MiXCR on the multiplex PCR reads. The sample yields hundreds of thousands of distinct CDR3 sequences, about 15% seen once. Clinical symptoms, serum thyroxine, TRAb, thyroid ultrasound and orbital computed tomography established diagnosis. Study results and caveats: Most clonotypes expanded in thyroid above 0.001 were likewise present in blood. The authors' 13 V-J model separated ophthalmopathy from stable hyperthyroidism. The model predicted ophthalmopathy a median roughly six months before onset.

The sequenced sample was blood. The sequence was obtained from a young man with Graves' ophthalmopathy. This chain uses TRBV3-1 with TRBJ1-2; TRBD1 might be the D (5 bases). The CDR3 nucleotides read TGTGCCAGCAGTCAAACAGGAACGGGCGGCTACACCTTC. Translating it yields CASSQTGTGGYTF.